A selection of T cell receptor beta chains follows, all from one sample in a study of blood T cell repertoires in COVID-19. Assay used: immunoSEQ multiplex PCR; TCRdb lists only in-frame clones, some missing. The table has 150,000 to 200,000 clones, approximately 84% seen once. The sequenced sample consisted of peripheral blood. The receptors originated from a human donor with acute or convalescent COVID-19. The donor label of this sample is uncertain. The CDR3 runs from the conserved cysteine through the conserved F or W. The D gene is left open where the match is weak. Clone sizes are given selectively: once, few, many, or a class where the clone is expanded.

TRBD2 TRBJ2-3 TRBV5-4 . CASSRTSESTDTQYF TGTGCCAGCAGCCGCACTAGCGAGAGCACAGATACGCAGTATTTT
. TRBJ2-3 TRBV11-2 . CASSSSTGSVGTQYF TGTGCCAGCAGCTCGAGCACAGGATCAGTAGGTACGCAGTATTTT
TRBD2 TRBJ2-7 TRBV30 . CAWSWGLAGGGEQYF TGTGCCTGGAGTTGGGGACTAGCGGGAGGAGGGGAGCAGTACTTC
. TRBJ1-5 TRBV6-1 . CASSEARGGNQPQHF TGTGCCAGCAGTGAAGCCCGGGGGGGAAATCAGCCCCAGCATTTT
TRBD2 TRBJ2-2 TRBV5-1 . CASSTGTSPGTGELFF TGCGCCAGCAGCACCGGGACTAGCCCCGGCACCGGGGAGCTGTTTTTT
TRBD2 TRBJ2-3 TRBV5-6 . CASGPGTSGSDTQYF TGTGCCAGCGGCCCCGGGACTAGCGGATCAGATACGCAGTATTTT
TRBD2 TRBJ2-5 TRBV3-1/TRBV3-2 . CASSPFSGGARETQYF TGTGCCAGCAGCCCCTTTAGCGGGGGGGCCAGGGAGACCCAGTACTTC
. TRBJ1-2 TRBV6-1 . CASSAHRPGRGSYGYTF TGTGCCAGCAGTGCTCATCGACCCGGCCGGGGTTCCTATGGCTACACCTTC
TRBD1 TRBJ2-1 TRBV9 . CASSPRQGGPNEQFF TGTGCCAGCAGCCCCCGACAGGGGGGGCCCAATGAGCAGTTCTTC
. TRBJ1-1 TRBV3-1/TRBV3-2 . CASSFMNTEAFF TGTGCCAGCAGTTTCATGAACACTGAAGCTTTCTTT
TRBD1 TRBJ2-3 TRBV5-4 . CASSFPGQSTDTQYF TGTGCCAGCAGCTTCCCGGGACAGAGCACAGATACGCAGTATTTT
. TRBJ2-7 TRBV4-1 . CASSAQGDFGIEQYF TGCGCCAGCAGCGCCCAGGGGGACTTTGGGATTGAGCAGTACTTC
. TRBJ2-3 TRBV2 . CASSAMERAPDTQYF TGTGCCAGCAGTGCGATGGAGCGGGCCCCAGATACGCAGTATTTT
. TRBJ2-5 TRBV5-4 . CASSSLLSGETQYF TGTGCCAGCAGCTCACTGCTGTCGGGAGAGACCCAGTACTTC
. TRBJ1-6 TRBV7-9 . CASSLAGSYNSPLHF TGTGCCAGCAGCTTAGCAGGGAGCTATAATTCACCCCTCCACTTT
. TRBJ1-5 TRBV5-8 . CASSLRDQPQHF TGTGCCAGCAGCTTGCGGGATCAGCCCCAGCATTTT
. TRBJ1-5 TRBV19 once CASSMPGIQPQHF TGTGCCAGTAGTATGCCAGGGATTCAGCCCCAGCATTTT
. TRBJ1-3 TRBV11-1 . CASSLSGTGNTIYF TGTGCCAGCAGCTTGTCAGGAACTGGAAACACCATATATTTT
TRBD1 TRBJ2-7 TRBV2 . CASRRDRVTEQYF TGTGCCAGCAGGCGGGACAGGGTTACGGAGCAGTACTTC
TRBD1 TRBJ2-4 TRBV4-1 . CASSQERGQETGNIQYF TGCGCCAGCAGCCAAGAAAGGGGGCAGGAAACGGGAAACATTCAGTACTTC
TRBD1 TRBJ2-7 TRBV14 once CASSPGTGLYEQYF TGTGCCAGCAGCCCCGGGACAGGGCTTTACGAGCAGTACTTC
TRBD2 TRBJ2-7 TRBV3-1/TRBV3-2 . CASSSGLAGNIYEQYF TGTGCCAGCAGCTCCGGACTAGCGGGGAACATCTACGAGCAGTACTTC